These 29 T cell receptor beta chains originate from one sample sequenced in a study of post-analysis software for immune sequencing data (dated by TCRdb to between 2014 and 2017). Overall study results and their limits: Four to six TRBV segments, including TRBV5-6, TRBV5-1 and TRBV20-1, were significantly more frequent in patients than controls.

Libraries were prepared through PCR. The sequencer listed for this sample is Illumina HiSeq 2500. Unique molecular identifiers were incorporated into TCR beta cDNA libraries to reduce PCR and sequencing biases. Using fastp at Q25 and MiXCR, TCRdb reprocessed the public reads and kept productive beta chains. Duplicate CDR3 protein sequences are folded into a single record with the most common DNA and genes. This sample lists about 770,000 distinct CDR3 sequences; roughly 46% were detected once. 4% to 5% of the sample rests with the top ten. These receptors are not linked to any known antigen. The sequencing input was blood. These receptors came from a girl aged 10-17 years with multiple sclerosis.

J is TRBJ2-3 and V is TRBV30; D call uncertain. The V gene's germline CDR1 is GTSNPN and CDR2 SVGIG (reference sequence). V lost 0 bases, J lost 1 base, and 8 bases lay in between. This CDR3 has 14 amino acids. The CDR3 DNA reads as TGTGCCTGGAGTGTACGGAGCCGCACAGATACGCAGTATTTT. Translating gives CAWSVRSRTDTQYF.

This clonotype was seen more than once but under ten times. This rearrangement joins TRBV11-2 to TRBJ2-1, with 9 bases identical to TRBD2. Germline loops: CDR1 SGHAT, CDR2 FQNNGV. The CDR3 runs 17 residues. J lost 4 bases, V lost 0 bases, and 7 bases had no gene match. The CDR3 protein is CASSLDRGGRAYNEQFF. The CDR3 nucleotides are TGTGCCAGCAGCTTAGATCGAGGCGGGAGGGCGTACAATGAGCAGTTCTTC.

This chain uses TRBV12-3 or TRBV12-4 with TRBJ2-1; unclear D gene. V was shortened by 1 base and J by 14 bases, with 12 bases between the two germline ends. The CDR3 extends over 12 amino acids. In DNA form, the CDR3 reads TGTGCCAGCAGTTTAGGGATAGCTCAGGAGTTCTTC. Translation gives CASSLGIAQEFF.

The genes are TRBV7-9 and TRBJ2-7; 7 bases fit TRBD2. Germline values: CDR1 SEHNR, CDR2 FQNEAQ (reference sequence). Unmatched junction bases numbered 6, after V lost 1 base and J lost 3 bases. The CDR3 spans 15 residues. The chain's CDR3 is CASSLVAGLGYEQYF. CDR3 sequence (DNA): TGTGCCAGCAGCTTAGTGGCCGGACTAGGCTACGAGCAGTACTTC.

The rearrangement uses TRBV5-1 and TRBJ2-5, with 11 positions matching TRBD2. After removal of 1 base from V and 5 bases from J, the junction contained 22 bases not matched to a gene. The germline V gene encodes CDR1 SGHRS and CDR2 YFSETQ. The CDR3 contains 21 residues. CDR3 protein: CASSLSWRVQERGLAAETQYF. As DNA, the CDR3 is TGCGCCAGCAGCTTGAGTTGGCGAGTGCAGGAAAGGGGACTAGCGGCCGAGACCCAGTACTTC.

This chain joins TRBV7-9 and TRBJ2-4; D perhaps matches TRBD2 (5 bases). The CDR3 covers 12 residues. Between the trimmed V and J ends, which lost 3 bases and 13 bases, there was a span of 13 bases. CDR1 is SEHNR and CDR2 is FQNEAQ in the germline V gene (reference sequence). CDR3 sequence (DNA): TGTGCCAGCAGCTTGGTCACTGGGGAGCAGTACTTC. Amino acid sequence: CASSLVTGEQYF.

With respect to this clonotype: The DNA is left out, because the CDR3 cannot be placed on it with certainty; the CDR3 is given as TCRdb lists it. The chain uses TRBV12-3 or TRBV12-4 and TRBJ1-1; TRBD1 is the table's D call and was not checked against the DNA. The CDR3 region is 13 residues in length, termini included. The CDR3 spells CASSTSDRTEAFF.

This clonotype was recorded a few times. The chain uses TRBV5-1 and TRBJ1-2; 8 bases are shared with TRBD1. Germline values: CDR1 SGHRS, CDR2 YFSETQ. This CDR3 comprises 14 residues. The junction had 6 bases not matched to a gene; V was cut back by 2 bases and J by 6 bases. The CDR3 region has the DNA TGCGCCAGCAGCTTCCGCACAGGGGGTCATGGCTACACCTTC. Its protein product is CASSFRTGGHGYTF.

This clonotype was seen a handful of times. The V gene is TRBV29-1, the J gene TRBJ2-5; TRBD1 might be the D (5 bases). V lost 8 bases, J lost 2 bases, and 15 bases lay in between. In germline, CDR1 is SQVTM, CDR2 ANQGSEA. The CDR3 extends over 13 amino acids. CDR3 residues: CSLGQVEQETQYF. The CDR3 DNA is TGCAGCCTGGGGCAGGTGGAGCAAGAGACCCAGTACTTC.

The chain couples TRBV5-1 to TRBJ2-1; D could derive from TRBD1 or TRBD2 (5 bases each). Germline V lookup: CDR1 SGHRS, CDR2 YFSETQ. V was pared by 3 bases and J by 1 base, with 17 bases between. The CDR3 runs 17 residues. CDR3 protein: CASSWGPVGGSYNEQFF. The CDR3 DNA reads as TGCGCCAGCAGCTGGGGCCCGGTAGGCGGGTCCTACAATGAGCAGTTCTTC.

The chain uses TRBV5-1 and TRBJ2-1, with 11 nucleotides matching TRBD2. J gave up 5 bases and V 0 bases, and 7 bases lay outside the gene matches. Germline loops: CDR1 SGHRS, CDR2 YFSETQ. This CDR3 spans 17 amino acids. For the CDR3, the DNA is TGCGCCAGCAGCTTGGGACTAGCGGGAAGACGAAACAATGAGCAGTTCTTC. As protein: CASSLGLAGRRNNEQFF.

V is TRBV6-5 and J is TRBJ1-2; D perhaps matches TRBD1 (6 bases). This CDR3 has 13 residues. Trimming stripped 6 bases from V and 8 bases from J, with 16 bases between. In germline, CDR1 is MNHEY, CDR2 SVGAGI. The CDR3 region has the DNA TGTGCCAGCAGGGACCAGGGGTTCGAGGGCTACACCTTC. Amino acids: CASRDQGFEGYTF.

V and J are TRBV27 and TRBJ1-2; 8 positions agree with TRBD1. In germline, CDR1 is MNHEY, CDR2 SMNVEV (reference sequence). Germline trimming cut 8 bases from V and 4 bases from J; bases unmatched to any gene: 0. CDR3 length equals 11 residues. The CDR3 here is CASGTGYGYTF. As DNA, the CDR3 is TGTGCCAGCGGGACAGGCTATGGCTACACCTTC.

The DNA for the CDR3 is TGCAGCGTTGAATCAGGGAACAGGGGCTACACCTTC. As protein: CSVESGNRGYTF. V usage is TRBV29-1 and J usage is TRBJ1-2, with D perhaps matching TRBD1 (5 bases). Germline CDR1 and CDR2: SQVTM and ANQGSEA. The CDR3 runs 12 residues. Trimming took 2 bases from V and 8 from J, leaving 12 bases between them.

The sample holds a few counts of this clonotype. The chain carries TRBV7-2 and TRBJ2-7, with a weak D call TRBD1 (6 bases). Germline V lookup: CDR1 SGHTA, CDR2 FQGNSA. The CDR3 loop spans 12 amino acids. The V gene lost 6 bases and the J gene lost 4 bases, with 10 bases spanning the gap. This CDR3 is CASRDSTYEQYF. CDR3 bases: TGTGCCAGCAGGGACAGTACTTACGAGCAGTACTTC.

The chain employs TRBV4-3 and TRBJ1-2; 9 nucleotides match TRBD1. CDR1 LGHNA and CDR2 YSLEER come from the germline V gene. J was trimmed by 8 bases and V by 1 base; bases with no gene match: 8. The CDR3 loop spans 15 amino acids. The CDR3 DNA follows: TGCGCCAGCAGCCAAGGGAGGGGACAGGGCTTCGGCTACACCTTC. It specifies CASSQGRGQGFGYTF.

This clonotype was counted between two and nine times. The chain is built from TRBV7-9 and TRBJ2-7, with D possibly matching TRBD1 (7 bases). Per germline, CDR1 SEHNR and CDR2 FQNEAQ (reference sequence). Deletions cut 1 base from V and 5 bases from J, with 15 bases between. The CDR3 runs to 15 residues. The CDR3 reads CASSLVGRGAHEQYF. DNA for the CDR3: TGTGCCAGCAGCTTAGTCGGCAGGGGGGCCCACGAGCAGTACTTC.

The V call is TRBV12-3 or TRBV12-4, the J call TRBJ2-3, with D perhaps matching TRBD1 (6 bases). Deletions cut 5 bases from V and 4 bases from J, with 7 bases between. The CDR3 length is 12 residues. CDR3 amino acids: CASSTGSDTQYF. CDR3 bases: TGTGCCAGCAGTACAGGGTCAGATACGCAGTATTTT.

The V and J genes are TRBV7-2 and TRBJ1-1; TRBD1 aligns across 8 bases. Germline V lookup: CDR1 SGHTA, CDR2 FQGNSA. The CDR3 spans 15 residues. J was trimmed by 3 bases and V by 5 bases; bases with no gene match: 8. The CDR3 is CASSPRTGWDTEAFF. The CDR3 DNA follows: TGTGCCAGCAGCCCCAGGACAGGGTGGGACACTGAAGCTTTCTTT.

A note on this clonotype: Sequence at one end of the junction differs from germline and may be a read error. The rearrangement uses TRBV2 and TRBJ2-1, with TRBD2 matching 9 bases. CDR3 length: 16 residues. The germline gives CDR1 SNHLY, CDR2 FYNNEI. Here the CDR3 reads CTSRVFAGGAKHEQFF. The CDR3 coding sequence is TGTACCAGCAGAGTTTTCGCGGGAGGGGCTAAGCATGAGCAGTTCTTC. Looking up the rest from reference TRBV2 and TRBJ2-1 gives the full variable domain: EPEVTQTPSHQVTQMGQEVILRCVPISNHLYFYWYRQILGQKVEFLVSFYNNEISEKSEIFDDQFSVERPDGSNFTLKIRSTKLEDSAMYFCTSRVFAGGAKHEQFFGPGTRLTVL.

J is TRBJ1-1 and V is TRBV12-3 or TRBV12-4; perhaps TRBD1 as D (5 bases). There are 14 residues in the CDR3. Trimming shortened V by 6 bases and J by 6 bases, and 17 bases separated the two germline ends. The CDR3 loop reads CASSPRGPGPEAFF. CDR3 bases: TGTGCCAGCAGCCCGCGGGGCCCGGGCCCTGAAGCTTTCTTT.

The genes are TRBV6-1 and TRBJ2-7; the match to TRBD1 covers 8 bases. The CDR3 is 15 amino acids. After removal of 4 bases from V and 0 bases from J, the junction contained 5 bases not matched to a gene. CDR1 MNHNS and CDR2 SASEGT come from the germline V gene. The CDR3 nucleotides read TGTGCCAGCAGTGCGTGGACAGGGAGCTCCTACGAGCAGTACTTC. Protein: CASSAWTGSSYEQYF.

Here the CDR3 DNA reads TGTGCCAGCAGTTACCAATCGGACAGTGGGGTCGATGAGCAGTTCTTC. It specifies CASSYQSDSGVDEQFF. The chain has TRBV6-6 and TRBJ2-1; the D gene is possibly TRBD1 (6 bases). The CDR3 extends over 16 amino acids. Germline lookup yields CDR1 MNHNY and CDR2 SVGAGI (reference sequence). The V and J ends lost 2 bases and 8 bases respectively, with 19 bases between them.

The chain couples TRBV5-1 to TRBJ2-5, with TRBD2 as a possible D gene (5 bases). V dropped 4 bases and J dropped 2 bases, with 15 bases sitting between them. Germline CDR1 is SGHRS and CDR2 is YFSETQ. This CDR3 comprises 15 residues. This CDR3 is CASSRRTRGQETQYF. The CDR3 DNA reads TGCGCCAGCAGCAGGCGGACCCGAGGGCAAGAGACCCAGTACTTC.

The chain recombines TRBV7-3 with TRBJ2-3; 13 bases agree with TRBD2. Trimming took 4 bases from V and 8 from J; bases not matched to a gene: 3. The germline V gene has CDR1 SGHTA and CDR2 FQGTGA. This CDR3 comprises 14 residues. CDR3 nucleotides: TGTGCCAGCAGCTCCGGGACTAGCGGGACTACGCAGTATTTT. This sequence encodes CASSSGTSGTTQYF.

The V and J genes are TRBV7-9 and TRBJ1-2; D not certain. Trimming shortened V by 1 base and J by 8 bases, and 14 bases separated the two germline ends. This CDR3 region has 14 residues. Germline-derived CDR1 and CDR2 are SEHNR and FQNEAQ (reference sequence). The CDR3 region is CASSLGSQEGGYTF. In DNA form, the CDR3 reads TGTGCCAGCAGCTTAGGATCCCAGGAGGGCGGCTACACCTTC.

The chain's CDR3 is CASSLNLVSYEQYF. The CDR3 region has the DNA TGTGCCAGCAGTTTAAATCTGGTGTCCTACGAGCAGTACTTC. This chain connects TRBV12-3 or TRBV12-4 to TRBJ2-7; D not certain. The germline V and J ends were trimmed by 2 bases and 1 base, with 9 bases remaining between them. The CDR3 contains 14 residues.

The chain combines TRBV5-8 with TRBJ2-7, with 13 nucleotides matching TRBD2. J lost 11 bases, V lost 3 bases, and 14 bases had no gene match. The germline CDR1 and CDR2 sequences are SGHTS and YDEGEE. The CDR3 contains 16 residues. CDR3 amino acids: CASSSGLAGVQETKYF. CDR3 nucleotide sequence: TGTGCCAGCAGCTCCGGACTAGCGGGAGTACAAGAGACCAAGTACTTC.

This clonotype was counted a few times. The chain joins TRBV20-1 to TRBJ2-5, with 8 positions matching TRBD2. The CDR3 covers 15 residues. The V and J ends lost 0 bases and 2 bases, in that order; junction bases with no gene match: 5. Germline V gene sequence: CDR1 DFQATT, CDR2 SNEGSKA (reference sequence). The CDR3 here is CSARDQLAGQETQYF. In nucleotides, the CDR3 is TGCAGTGCTAGAGATCAGTTAGCGGGGCAAGAGACCCAGTACTTC.